The clone carrying this T cell receptor beta chain was observed at least ten times. Its specificity is unknown. TCRbeta library construction was performed incorporating unique molecular identifiers. TCRdb itself ran the PCR reads through MiXCR, one entry per CDR3 protein. The table lists under 50,000 distinct CDR3 sequences, about 9% of them singletons. This specimen comes from a study of T-cell reconstitution after alpha-beta-depleted transplantation in children. Regarding the study as a whole: Expanded graft clones numbering several hundred reportedly gave rise to alpha-beta T cells about two months after transplant. For some patients, TCRbeta diversity was high at day 60 because of recipient T cells and thymic progenitors that survived. One year after transplant, T-cell counts and diversity came mostly from newly produced T cells.

The material sequenced was PBMCs, mostly from graft donor cells, taken 60 days after TCRalphabeta/CD19-depleted stem cell transplant. The clonotype originates from a male patient between 2 and 10 years old who had a stem cell transplant for chronic granulomatous disease, so the T cells may come from the graft donor.

This chain's CDR3 is CASSYPGTSGRQFF. In DNA form, the CDR3 reads TGTGCCAGCAGTTACCCCGGGACTAGCGGAAGGCAGTTCTTC. This chain links TRBV6-5 with TRBJ2-1; TRBD2 matches 11 bases. Germline CDR1 and CDR2: MNHEY and SVGAGI. This CDR3 region has 14 residues. V gave up 2 bases and J gave up 12 bases; unmatched junction bases: 6.